Here is one TCR beta chain with its context. Only in-frame clones appear in the TCRdb table, and some are missing; sequencing was by immunoSEQ multiplex PCR. The table includes tens of thousands of clones, over 75% detected once. The data stem from a study of T cell changes during pregnancy in multiple sclerosis. Trimming stripped 7 bases from V and 7 bases from J, with 13 bases between. CDR1 and CDR2 from the germline V gene are MNHEY and SVGAGI. CDR3 size: 12 residues. This chain connects TRBV6-5 to TRBJ1-2, with D possibly being TRBD1 (6 bases). The receptor was derived from a female donor with multiple sclerosis, enrolled in a pregnancy study. Sequenced here: CD8+ T cells from peripheral blood mononuclear cells, sampled before pregnancy. The CDR3 DNA sequence: TGTGCCAGCATCCAGGGGAATGGTGGCTACACCTTC. Amino acids: CASIQGNGGYTF.